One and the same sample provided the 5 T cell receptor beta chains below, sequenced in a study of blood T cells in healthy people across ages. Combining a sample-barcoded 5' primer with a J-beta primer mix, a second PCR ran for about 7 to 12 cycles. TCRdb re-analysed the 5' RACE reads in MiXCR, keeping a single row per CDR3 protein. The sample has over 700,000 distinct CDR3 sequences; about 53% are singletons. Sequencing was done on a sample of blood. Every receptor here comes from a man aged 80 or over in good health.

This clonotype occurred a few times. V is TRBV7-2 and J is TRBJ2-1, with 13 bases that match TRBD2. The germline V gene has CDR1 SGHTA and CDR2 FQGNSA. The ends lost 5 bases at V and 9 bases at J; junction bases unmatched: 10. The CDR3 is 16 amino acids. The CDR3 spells CASSQPGTSGTGEQFF. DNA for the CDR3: TGTGCCAGCAGCCAACCCGGGACTAGCGGGACAGGTGAGCAGTTCTTC.

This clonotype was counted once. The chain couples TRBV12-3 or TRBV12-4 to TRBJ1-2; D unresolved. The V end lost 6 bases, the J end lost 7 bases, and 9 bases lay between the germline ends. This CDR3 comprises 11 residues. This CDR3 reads CASSLARGYTF. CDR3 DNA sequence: TGTGCCAGCAGCCTTGCCCGTGGCTACACCTTC.

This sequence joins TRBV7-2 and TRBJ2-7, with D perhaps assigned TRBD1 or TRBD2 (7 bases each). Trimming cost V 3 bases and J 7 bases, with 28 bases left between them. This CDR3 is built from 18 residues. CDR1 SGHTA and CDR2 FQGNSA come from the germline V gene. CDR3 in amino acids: CASSFGGTARGGLEEQYF. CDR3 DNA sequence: TGTGCCAGCAGCTTCGGAGGGACAGCCCGCGGGGGCTTAGAAGAGCAGTACTTC.

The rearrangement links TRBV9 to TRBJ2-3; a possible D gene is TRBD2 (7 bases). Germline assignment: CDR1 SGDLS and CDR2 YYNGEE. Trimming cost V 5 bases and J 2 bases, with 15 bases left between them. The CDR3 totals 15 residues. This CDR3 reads CASSRAGAYTDTQYF. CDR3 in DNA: TGTGCCAGCAGTCGGGCGGGGGCGTACACAGATACGCAGTATTTT.

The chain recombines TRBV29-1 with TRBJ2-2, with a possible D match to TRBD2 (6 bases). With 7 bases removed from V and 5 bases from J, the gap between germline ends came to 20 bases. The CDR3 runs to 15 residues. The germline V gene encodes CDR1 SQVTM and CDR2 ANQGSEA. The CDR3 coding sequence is TGCAGCGCCCGAGGGCCCGGGGGAAAGACCGGGGAGCTGTTTTTT. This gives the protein CSARGPGGKTGELFF.